Presented here are 29 T cell receptor beta chains from one specimen sequenced in a study of blood T cell repertoires in COVID-19. Libraries were prepared by immunoSEQ multiplex PCR; TCRdb keeps only in-frame clonotypes and omits some of them. The sample contains under 250,000 clones, approximately 88% of which appear only once. The sequenced material came from peripheral blood. These TCRs come from a man in his fifties or sixties who had recovered from COVID-19.

The rearrangement uses TRBV10-2 and TRBJ1-5; D may be TRBD1 (5 bases). Trimming shortened V by 4 bases and J by 3 bases, and 10 bases separated the two germline ends. The CDR3 sequence is 14 residues long. Germline V gives CDR1 WSHSY, CDR2 SAAADI. CDR3 in DNA: TGCGCCAGCAGTGGGACATCAAACAATCAGCCCCAGCATTTT. Protein: CASSGTSNNQPQHF.

The chain links TRBV7-8 to TRBJ2-1; 9 nucleotides line up with TRBD1. Germline CDR1 is SGHVS and CDR2 is FQNEAQ. V lost 5 bases to trimming and J lost 7 bases; unmatched junction nucleotides: 6. CDR3 length: 14 amino acids. The chain's CDR3 is CASSPGDRENEQFF. The CDR3 DNA reads as TGTGCCAGCAGCCCGGGGGACAGGGAGAATGAGCAGTTCTTC.

CDR3 sequence: CASSPGLGGNEQYF. CDR3 nucleotide sequence: TGTGCCAGCAGCCCCGGACTAGGGGGAAACGAGCAGTACTTC. V and J are TRBV6-6 and TRBJ2-7, with D possibly matching TRBD2 (7 bases). The CDR3 is made up of 14 amino acids. Germline V gives CDR1 MNHNY, CDR2 SVGAGI (reference sequence). Trimming left V 6 bases short and J 5 bases short, with 17 bases between.

The V gene is TRBV19, the J gene TRBJ2-3, with D perhaps matching TRBD1 (5 bases). This CDR3 region has 16 residues. The V end lost 7 bases, the J end lost 3 bases, and 20 bases lay between the germline ends. Germline lookup yields CDR1 LNHDA and CDR2 SQIVND (reference sequence). The CDR3 here is CASTYSRGRGTDTQYF. As DNA, the CDR3 is TGTGCCAGTACCTATAGTAGGGGAAGAGGAACAGATACGCAGTATTTT.

This chain links TRBV5-4 with TRBJ2-5, with TRBD1 matching 8 bases. There are 14 residues in the CDR3. The V and J ends lost 1 base and 5 bases, in that order; junction bases with no gene match: 4. CDR1 is SGHNT, CDR2 YYREEE, per germline (reference sequence). Written as DNA, the CDR3 is TGTGCCAGCAGCTTGAACAGGGGGTATGAGACCCAGTACTTC. This sequence encodes CASSLNRGYETQYF.

This chain connects TRBV24-1 to TRBJ2-6; D ambiguous. CDR1 KGHDR and CDR2 SFDVKD come from the germline V gene. The CDR3 is made up of 14 amino acids. The V and J ends lost 1 base and 7 bases respectively, with 7 bases between them. The CDR3 DNA reads as TGTGCCACCAGTGATTTAGCAGGCGCCAACGTCCTGACTTTC. It codes for CATSDLAGANVLTF.

The sample holds one count of this clone. The chain is built from TRBV7-2 and TRBJ2-3; D may be TRBD2 (5 bases). Germline lookup yields CDR1 SGHTA and CDR2 FQGNSA. The CDR3 runs 14 residues. V shed 4 bases and J shed 6 bases, with 14 bases lying between them. In DNA form, the CDR3 reads TGTGCCAGCAGCTCCCGGGGAGTAGGGGATACGCAGTATTTT. Protein sequence: CASSSRGVGDTQYF.

The rearrangement uses TRBV2 and TRBJ2-1, with 10 positions matching TRBD2. Losses at the gene ends were 8 bases for V and 8 bases for J; bases not matched to a gene: 9. This CDR3 is built from 14 residues. Germline V gene sequence: CDR1 SNHLY, CDR2 FYNNEI. For the CDR3, the DNA is TGTGCCAGCCGGGAAGCGGGGGGGATCTATGAGCAGTTCTTC. Translation: CASREAGGIYEQFF.

The chain joins TRBV10-3 to TRBJ1-3; 7 bases match TRBD1. The CDR3 extends over 14 amino acids. Germline V lookup: CDR1 ENHRY, CDR2 SYGVKD. With 4 bases clipped from V and 2 bases from J, the junction kept 2 bases outside the gene matches. The chain's CDR3 is CAISVGGTGNTIYF. The CDR3 bases are TGTGCCATCAGTGTAGGGGGCACTGGAAACACCATATATTTT.

V usage is TRBV3-1 (or the pseudogene TRBV3-2) and J usage is TRBJ2-3, with 10 nucleotides matching TRBD1. V was clipped by 4 bases and J by 8 bases; unmatched bases: 12. The germline CDR1 and CDR2 sequences are LGHDT and YNNKEL (reference sequence). This CDR3 is 16 amino acids long. This chain's CDR3 is CASSLLSRDRGGTQYF. The CDR3 nucleotides read TGTGCCAGCAGCCTTCTGTCCCGGGACAGGGGAGGTACGCAGTATTTT.

The chain combines TRBV18 with TRBJ2-2; D gene uncertain. V was trimmed by 1 base and J by 2 bases, leaving 8 bases between them. The CDR3 contains 15 residues. In germline, CDR1 is KGHSH, CDR2 LQKENI. CDR3 sequence reads: CASSPRDTNTGELFF. The CDR3 region has the DNA TGTGCCAGCTCACCACGAGACACCAACACCGGGGAGCTGTTTTTT.

V usage is TRBV5-1 and J usage is TRBJ1-4; 10 nucleotides agree with TRBD1. V lost 4 bases and J lost 8; bases outside the gene matches: 8. Germline V gives CDR1 SGHRS, CDR2 YFSETQ. This CDR3 has 15 residues. The CDR3 reads CASSLSGTGAEKLFF. In nucleotides, the CDR3 is TGCGCCAGCAGCCTTTCCGGGACAGGGGCGGAAAAACTGTTTTTT.

V gene TRBV4-3 combines with J gene TRBJ2-3, with 7 bases identical to TRBD2. Losses at the gene ends were 1 base for V and 2 bases for J; bases not matched to a gene: 3. CDR1 LGHNA and CDR2 YSLEER come from the germline V gene. This CDR3 spans 15 amino acids. In DNA, the CDR3 is TGCGCCAGCAGCCAAGCCCAGCGGGACACAGATACGCAGTATTTT. It codes for CASSQAQRDTDTQYF.

CDR3 DNA: TGTGCCAGCAGTGATGGGGCGCTGAACACTGAAGCTTTCTTT. This translates into CASSDGALNTEAFF. The chain is built from TRBV6-2 or TRBV6-3 and TRBJ1-1; maybe TRBD1 (5 bases). Looked up from germline, CDR1 is MNHEY and CDR2 is SVGEGT. The CDR3 is made up of 14 amino acids. Trimming left V 5 bases short and J 0 bases short, with 10 bases between.

V and J are TRBV27 and TRBJ2-4; a possible D gene is TRBD1 (6 bases). The germline V and J ends were trimmed by 6 bases and 3 bases, with 15 bases remaining between them. Germline CDR1 MNHEY, CDR2 SMNVEV (reference sequence). The CDR3 covers 15 residues. This CDR3 reads CASSDIQGNKNIQYF. Written as DNA, the CDR3 is TGTGCCAGCAGCGATATACAGGGCAACAAAAACATTCAGTACTTC.

The rearrangement links TRBV18 to TRBJ2-5; 7 nucleotides line up with TRBD2. Germline V gene data show CDR1 as KGHSH and CDR2 as LQKENI. The length of the CDR3 is 15 residues. Unmatched junction bases numbered 6, after V lost 3 bases and J lost 2 bases. CDR3 amino acids: CASSPGRVTQETQYF. CDR3 coding DNA: TGTGCCAGCTCACCGGGGAGGGTTACTCAAGAGACCCAGTACTTC.

V gene TRBV7-2 combines with J gene TRBJ2-2; maybe TRBD2 (6 bases). CDR1 SGHTA and CDR2 FQGNSA come from the germline V gene. CDR3 length equals 16 residues. The V gene lost 4 bases and the J gene lost 7 bases, with 19 bases spanning the gap. CDR3 region: CASSYSGGSFGGELFF. The DNA for the CDR3 is TGTGCCAGCAGCTACTCCGGGGGTAGCTTTGGCGGGGAGCTGTTTTTT. The entire variable domain, with the rest obtained from reference TRBV7-2 and TRBJ2-2, is as follows: GAGVSQSPSNKVTEKGKDVELRCDPISGHTALYWYRQSLGQGLEFLIYFQGNSAPDKSGLPSDRFSAERTGGSVSTLTIQRTQQEDSAVYLCASSYSGGSFGGELFFGEGSRLTVL.

The rearrangement joins TRBV28 to TRBJ1-1; 9 nucleotides agree with TRBD1. The CDR3 has 15 amino acids. Germline V gene data show CDR1 as MDHEN and CDR2 as SYDVKM. The J segment lost 4 bases and the V segment lost 5 bases, leaving 8 bases of the junction unmatched. The CDR3 loop reads CASSANRGRFTEAFF. The CDR3 region has the DNA TGTGCCAGCAGTGCTAACAGGGGGCGATTCACTGAAGCTTTCTTT.

The chain combines TRBV5-6 with TRBJ2-1; D not certain. CDR3 length: 14 residues. Trimming cost V 0 bases and J 2 bases, with 6 bases left between them. CDR1 is SGHDT and CDR2 is YYEEEE in the germline V gene. CDR3 in amino acids: CASSLERAYNEQFF. For the CDR3, the DNA is TGTGCCAGCAGCTTGGAGCGAGCCTACAATGAGCAGTTCTTC.

This clone occurred a few times. This chain links TRBV7-2 with TRBJ1-2, with TRBD1 matching 7 bases. The germline gives CDR1 SGHTA, CDR2 FQGNSA. The CDR3 has 15 residues. Trimming at V came to 4 bases and at J to 4 bases, leaving 9 bases not matched to a gene. The CDR3 here is CASSSPGSGGYGYTF. CDR3 bases: TGTGCCAGCAGCTCTCCAGGGTCAGGGGGCTATGGCTACACCTTC.

The genes are TRBV11-2 and TRBJ1-1, with D possibly matching TRBD1 (6 bases). This CDR3 contains 15 residues. Germline V gene lookup returns CDR1 SGHAT and CDR2 FQNNGV. Trimming left V 6 bases short and J 1 base short, with 15 bases between. The CDR3 protein is CASSPSGTPNTEAFF. The CDR3, as DNA: TGTGCCAGCAGTCCATCCGGGACACCGAACACTGAAGCTTTCTTT.

The chain uses TRBV3-1 (or the pseudogene TRBV3-2) and TRBJ2-2, with 9 bases matching TRBD1. J lost 6 bases, V lost 4 bases, and 6 bases had no gene match. The germline gives CDR1 LGHDT, CDR2 YNNKEL (reference sequence). The CDR3 consists of 15 residues. In DNA form, the CDR3 reads TGTGCCAGCAGCCCACACAGGGGGCGGGCCGGGGAGCTGTTTTTT. As protein: CASSPHRGRAGELFF.

The chain uses TRBV3-1 (or the pseudogene TRBV3-2) and TRBJ1-1; the D gene is possibly TRBD1 (5 bases). The CDR3 covers 15 residues. CDR1 is LGHDT and CDR2 is YNNKEL in the germline V gene (reference sequence). With 2 bases removed from V and 5 bases from J, the gap between germline ends came to 15 bases. The CDR3 DNA sequence: TGTGCCAGCAGCCAACAAAGGGGAAGTGCGACTGAAGCTTTCTTT. Translation gives CASSQQRGSATEAFF.

This clone was counted a single time. The chain uses TRBV6-6 and TRBJ1-5; D perhaps matches TRBD1 (5 bases). V was cut by 10 bases and J by 0 bases, with 7 bases left in between. The CDR3 loop spans 12 amino acids. In germline, CDR1 is MNHNY, CDR2 SVGAGI (reference sequence). The CDR3 DNA sequence: TGTGCCACCGGGGGTAGCAATCAGCCCCAGCATTTT. This translates into CATGGSNQPQHF.

V gene TRBV7-2 combines with J gene TRBJ1-5; 10 nucleotides line up with TRBD1. CDR3 length equals 14 residues. The germline gives CDR1 SGHTA, CDR2 FQGNSA. The V gene end was trimmed by 4 bases and the J gene end by 4 bases; junction bases not matched to a gene: 1. In nucleotides, the CDR3 is TGTGCCAGCAGCTCGGACAGGGGGAATCAGCCCCAGCATTTT. As protein: CASSSDRGNQPQHF.

This clone is a singleton in its sample. The V call is TRBV11-1, the J call TRBJ2-1, with 13 positions matching TRBD2. V shed 4 bases, J shed 4 bases, and the junction held 1 base outside the gene matches. Per the germline V gene, CDR1 is SGHAT and CDR2 is FQDESV (reference sequence). The CDR3 runs 15 residues. This chain's CDR3 is CASSSGLAGYNEQFF. CDR3 nucleotide sequence: TGTGCCAGCAGCTCGGGACTAGCGGGGTACAATGAGCAGTTCTTC.

The chain is built from TRBV7-3 and TRBJ1-2; the match to TRBD1 covers 10 bases. Germline CDR1 and CDR2: SGHTA and FQGTGA. The trim removed 3 bases at V and 4 bases at J, leaving 5 bases unmatched. The CDR3 runs 15 residues. In DNA form, the CDR3 reads TGTGCCAGCAGCTTGGGGACAGGGGTTGTCTATGGCTACACCTTC. It specifies CASSLGTGVVYGYTF.

The genes are TRBV11-2 and TRBJ1-1, with a possible D match to TRBD1 (5 bases). CDR3 length: 15 residues. CDR1 and CDR2 from the germline V gene are SGHAT and FQNNGV. The germline V and J ends were trimmed by 4 bases and 10 bases, with 22 bases remaining between them. CDR3: CASSSTGGVKDGAFF. The CDR3 DNA reads as TGTGCCAGCAGCTCAACGGGGGGGGTGAAGGATGGAGCTTTCTTT.

The chain links TRBV27 to TRBJ2-7, with TRBD2 as a possible D gene (5 bases). Trimming took off 3 bases at V and 6 bases at J, with 15 bases between the two ends. Germline CDR1 reads MNHEY; CDR2 reads SMNVEV (reference sequence). This CDR3 contains 14 residues. DNA for the CDR3: TGTGCCAGCAGTTTGGGTCGAGGGTTTTTCGAGCAGTACTTC. It specifies CASSLGRGFFEQYF.